These 10 T cell receptor beta chains came from one sample sequenced in a study of cytotoxic CD8 clonotypes in ibrutinib-treated CLL. Using immunoSEQ multiplex PCR, the repertoire was profiled, and TCRdb retains in-frame clones only, with some absent. The sample lists more than 200,000 clones, 75% to 80% occurring once. This specimen was PBMCs, taken after 12 months of ibrutinib treatment. The receptors shown here come from a human donor with chronic lymphocytic leukemia.

This chain connects TRBV2 to TRBJ1-1; unclear D gene. The ends were cut back, 1 base at V and 7 bases at J, with 16 bases in the middle. Germline-derived CDR1 and CDR2 are SNHLY and FYNNEI. CDR3 length: 15 residues. CDR3 nucleotides: TGTGCCAGCAGTGAAGAGCCCATGGACGGTGTTGAAGCTTTCTTT. Translation gives CASSEEPMDGVEAFF.

This clone occurred once. The J gene is TRBJ1-1, the V gene TRBV5-4; D is undetermined. V was shortened by 5 bases and J by 5 bases, with 22 bases between the two germline ends. CDR3 length: 16 amino acids. Germline CDR1 and CDR2: SGHNT and YYREEE (reference sequence). The CDR3 DNA reads TGTGCCAGCAGTCCAACGACCAAGGGTAGAAAAACTGAAGCTTTCTTT. Protein sequence: CASSPTTKGRKTEAFF.

V is TRBV19 and J is TRBJ1-5; D remains unclear. The germline CDR1 and CDR2 sequences are LNHDA and SQIVND (reference sequence). Trimming took 3 bases from V and 7 from J, leaving 4 bases between them. The CDR3 length is 11 residues. The CDR3 nucleotides read TGTGCCAGTAGTATCGGGCAGCCCCAGCATTTT. It encodes CASSIGQPQHF.

This chain uses TRBV7-9 with TRBJ1-2, with unresolved D. The V gene lost 1 base and the J gene lost 8 bases, with 14 bases spanning the gap. Per germline, CDR1 SEHNR and CDR2 FQNEAQ (reference sequence). The CDR3 spans 14 residues. The CDR3 nucleotides read TGTGCCAGCAGCTTAGAACAGTTTAGCTTCGGCTACACCTTC. Translated, it gives CASSLEQFSFGYTF.

A single count supports this clone. This CDR3 is CASSYSEISTEQYF. For the CDR3, the DNA is TGTGCCAGCAGTTACTCCGAGATAAGCACCGAGCAGTACTTC. The V call is TRBV6-6, the J call TRBJ2-7; D is undetermined. The CDR3 runs to 14 residues. Between the trimmed V and J ends, which lost 0 bases and 6 bases, there was a span of 12 bases. Germline V CDR1 and CDR2: MNHNY, SVGAGI (reference sequence).

The chain recombines TRBV27 with TRBJ2-4; 13 bases are a match to TRBD2. This CDR3 comprises 17 residues. V was clipped by 2 bases and J by 0 bases; unmatched bases: 1. CDR1 is MNHEY, CDR2 SMNVEV, per germline (reference sequence). The CDR3 sequence is CASSLRLAGGAKNIQYF. CDR3 bases: TGTGCCAGCAGTTTAAGACTAGCGGGGGGAGCCAAAAACATTCAGTACTTC.

This clone was observed a few times. This rearrangement joins TRBV4-1 to TRBJ1-1; TRBD1 might be the D (5 bases). The CDR3 is 13 residues long. Trimming cost V 0 bases and J 7 bases, with 9 bases left between them. CDR1 and CDR2 from the germline V gene are MGHRA and YSYEKL. This CDR3 is CASSQDRAGEAFF. For the CDR3, the DNA is TGCGCCAGCAGCCAAGACAGGGCGGGTGAAGCTTTCTTT.

The chain uses TRBV6-5 and TRBJ2-5; a weak D match, TRBD1 (6 bases). CDR1 and CDR2 from the germline V gene are MNHEY and SVGAGI. V lost 0 bases and J 5 bases, leaving 13 bases between the germline ends. This CDR3 spans 15 amino acids. The CDR3: CASSYSGARLETQYF. CDR3 in DNA: TGTGCCAGCAGTTACTCGGGGGCCCGGTTGGAGACCCAGTACTTC.

This chain links TRBV2 with TRBJ2-6; weak D call: TRBD1 (6 bases). The germline CDR1 and CDR2 sequences are SNHLY and FYNNEI. Deletions cut 4 bases from V and 1 base from J, with 8 bases between. This CDR3 contains 15 residues. The CDR3 sequence: CASSVGQSGANVLTF. In DNA form, the CDR3 reads TGTGCCAGCAGTGTTGGACAGTCTGGGGCCAACGTCCTGACTTTC.

The chain carries TRBV29-1 and TRBJ2-1, with 8 bases fitting TRBD1. The CDR3 length is 15 residues. CDR1 and CDR2 (germline): SQVTM, ANQGSEA. J lost 8 bases, V lost 3 bases, and 12 bases had no gene match. This CDR3 reads CSVDRGQGGGYEQFF. The DNA of the CDR3 is TGCAGCGTTGATCGCGGACAGGGCGGAGGATATGAGCAGTTCTTC.